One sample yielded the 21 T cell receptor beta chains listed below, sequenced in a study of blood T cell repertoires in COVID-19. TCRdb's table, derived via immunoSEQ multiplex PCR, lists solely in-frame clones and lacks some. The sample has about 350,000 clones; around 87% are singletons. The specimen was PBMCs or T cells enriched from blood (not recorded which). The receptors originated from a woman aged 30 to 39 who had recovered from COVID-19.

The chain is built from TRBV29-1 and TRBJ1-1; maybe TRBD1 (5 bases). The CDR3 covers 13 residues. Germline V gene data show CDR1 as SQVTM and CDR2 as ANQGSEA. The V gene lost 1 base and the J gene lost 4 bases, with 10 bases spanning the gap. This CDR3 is CSVEGRRGTEAFF. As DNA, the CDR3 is TGCAGCGTTGAAGGCCGGAGGGGCACTGAAGCTTTCTTT.

CDR3 nucleotides: TGTGCCAGCAGCAAGGCCGGCTACACCTTC. This sequence encodes CASSKAGYTF. This chain links TRBV21-1 with TRBJ1-2; the D call in the table, TRBD1, was not verified against the DNA. TRBV21-1 is deemed a pseudogene. The length of the CDR3 is 10 residues.

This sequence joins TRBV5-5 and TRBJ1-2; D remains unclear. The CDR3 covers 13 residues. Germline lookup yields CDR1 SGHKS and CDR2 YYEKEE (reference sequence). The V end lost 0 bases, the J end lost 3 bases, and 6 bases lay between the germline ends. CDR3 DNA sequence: TGTGCCAGCAGCTTGGAGCCCGACTATGGCTACACCTTC. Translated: CASSLEPDYGYTF. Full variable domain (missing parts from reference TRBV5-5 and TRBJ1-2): DAGVTQSPTHLIKTRGQQVTLRCSPISGHKSVSWYQQVLGQGPQFIFQYYEKEERGRGNFPDRFSARQFPNYSSELNVNALLLGDSALYLCASSLEPDYGYTFGSGTRLTVV.

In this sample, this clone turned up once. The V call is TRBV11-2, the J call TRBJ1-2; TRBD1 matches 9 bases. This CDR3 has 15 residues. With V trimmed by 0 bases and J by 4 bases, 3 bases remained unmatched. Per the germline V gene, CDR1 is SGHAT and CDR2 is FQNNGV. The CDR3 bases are TGTGCCAGCAGCTTAGAGGGACAGGGAGTCTATGGCTACACCTTC. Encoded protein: CASSLEGQGVYGYTF.

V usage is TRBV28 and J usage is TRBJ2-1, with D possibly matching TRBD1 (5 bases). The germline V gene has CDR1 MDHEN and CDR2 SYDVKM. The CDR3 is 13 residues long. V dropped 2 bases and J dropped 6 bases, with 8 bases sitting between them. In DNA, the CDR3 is TGTGCCAGCAGTTTAGCCAGGGCCAATGAGCAGTTCTTC. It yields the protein CASSLARANEQFF.

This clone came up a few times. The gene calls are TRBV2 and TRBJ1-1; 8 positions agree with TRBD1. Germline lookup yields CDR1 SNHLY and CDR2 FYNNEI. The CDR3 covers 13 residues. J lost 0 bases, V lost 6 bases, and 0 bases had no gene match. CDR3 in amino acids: CASRGQVNTEAFF. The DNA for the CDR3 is TGTGCCAGCAGGGGACAGGTGAACACTGAAGCTTTCTTT.

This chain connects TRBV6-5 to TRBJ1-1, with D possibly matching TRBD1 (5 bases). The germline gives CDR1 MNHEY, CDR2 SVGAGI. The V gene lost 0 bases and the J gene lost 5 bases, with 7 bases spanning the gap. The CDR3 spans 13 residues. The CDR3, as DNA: TGTGCCAGCAGTTACTCGGCAGGGACTGAAGCTTTCTTT. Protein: CASSYSAGTEAFF.

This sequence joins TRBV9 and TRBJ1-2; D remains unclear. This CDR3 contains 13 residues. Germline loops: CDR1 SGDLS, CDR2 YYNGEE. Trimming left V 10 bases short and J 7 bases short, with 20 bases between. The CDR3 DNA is TGTGCCGGTGGATCCCGAGACAAGGCTGGCTACACCTTC. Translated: CAGGSRDKAGYTF.

For the CDR3, the DNA is TGTGCCAGCAGTTTCTCCGGGACTAGCGGTTGGGATGAGCAGTTCTTC. Residues: CASSFSGTSGWDEQFF. V usage is TRBV27 and J usage is TRBJ2-1, with 11 bases matching TRBD2. This CDR3 is built from 16 residues. Trimming removed 3 bases from V and 8 bases from J; junction bases left unmatched: 9. Germline V lookup: CDR1 MNHEY, CDR2 SMNVEV (reference sequence).

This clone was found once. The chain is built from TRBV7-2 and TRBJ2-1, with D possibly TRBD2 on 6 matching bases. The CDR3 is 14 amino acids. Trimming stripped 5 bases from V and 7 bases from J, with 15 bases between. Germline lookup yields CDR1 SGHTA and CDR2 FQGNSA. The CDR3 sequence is CASSPVGGANEQFF. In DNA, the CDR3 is TGTGCCAGCAGCCCAGTGGGCGGGGCGAATGAGCAGTTCTTC.

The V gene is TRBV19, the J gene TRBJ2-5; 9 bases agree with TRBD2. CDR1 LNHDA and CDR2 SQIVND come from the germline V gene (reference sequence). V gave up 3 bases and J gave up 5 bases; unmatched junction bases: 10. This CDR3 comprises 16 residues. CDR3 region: CASSMVLAGAGETQYF. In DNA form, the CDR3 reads TGTGCCAGTAGTATGGTATTAGCGGGGGCAGGGGAGACCCAGTACTTC. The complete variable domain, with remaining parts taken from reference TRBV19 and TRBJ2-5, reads DGGITQSPKYLFRKEGQNVTLSCEQNLNHDAMYWYRQDPGQGLRLIYYSQIVNDFQKGDIAEGYSVSREKKESFPLTVTSAQKNPTAFYLCASSMVLAGAGETQYFGPGTRLLVL.

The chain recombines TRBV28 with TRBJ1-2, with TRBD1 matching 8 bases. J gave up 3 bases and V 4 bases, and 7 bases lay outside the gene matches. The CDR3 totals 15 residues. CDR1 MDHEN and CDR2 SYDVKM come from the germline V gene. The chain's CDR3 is CASSSWTGQDYGYTF. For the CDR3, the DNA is TGTGCCAGCAGTTCCTGGACAGGGCAAGACTATGGCTACACCTTC.

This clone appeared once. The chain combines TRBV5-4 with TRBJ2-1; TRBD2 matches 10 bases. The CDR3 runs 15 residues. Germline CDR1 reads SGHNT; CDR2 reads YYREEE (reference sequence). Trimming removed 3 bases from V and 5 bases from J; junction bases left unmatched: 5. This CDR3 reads CASSWRSGGDNEQFF. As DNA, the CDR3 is TGTGCCAGCAGCTGGAGAAGCGGGGGGGACAATGAGCAGTTCTTC.

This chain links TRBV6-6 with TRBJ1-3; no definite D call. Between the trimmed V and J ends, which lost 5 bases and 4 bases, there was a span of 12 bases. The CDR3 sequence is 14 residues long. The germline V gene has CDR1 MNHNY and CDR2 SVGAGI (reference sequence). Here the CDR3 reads CASSRLGEGNTIYF. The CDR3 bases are TGTGCCAGCAGTCGCTTGGGCGAGGGAAACACCATATATTTT.

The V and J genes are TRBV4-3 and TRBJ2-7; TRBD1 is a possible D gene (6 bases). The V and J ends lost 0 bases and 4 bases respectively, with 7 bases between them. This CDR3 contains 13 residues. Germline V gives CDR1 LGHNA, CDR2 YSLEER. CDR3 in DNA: TGCGCCAGCAGCCAAGAACAGGGATACGAGCAGTACTTC. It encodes CASSQEQGYEQYF.

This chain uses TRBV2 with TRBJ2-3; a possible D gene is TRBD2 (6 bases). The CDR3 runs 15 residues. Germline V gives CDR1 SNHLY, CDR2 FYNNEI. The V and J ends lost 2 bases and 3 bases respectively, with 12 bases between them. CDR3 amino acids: CASSENVRGTDTQYF. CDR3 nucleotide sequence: TGTGCCAGCAGTGAAAATGTACGGGGGACAGATACGCAGTATTTT.

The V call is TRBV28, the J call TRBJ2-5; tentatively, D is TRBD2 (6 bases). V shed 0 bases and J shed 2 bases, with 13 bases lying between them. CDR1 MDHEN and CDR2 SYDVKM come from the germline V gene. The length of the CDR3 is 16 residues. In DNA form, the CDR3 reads TGTGCCAGCAGTTTATGGGCGCGGGGCGGGCAAGAGACCCAGTACTTC. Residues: CASSLWARGGQETQYF.

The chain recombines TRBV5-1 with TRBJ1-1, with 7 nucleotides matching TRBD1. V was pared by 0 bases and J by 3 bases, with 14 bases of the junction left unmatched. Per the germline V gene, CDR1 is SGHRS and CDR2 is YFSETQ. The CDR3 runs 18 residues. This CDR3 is CASSLDNVFDRVDTEAFF. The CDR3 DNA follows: TGCGCCAGCAGCTTGGACAATGTTTTCGACAGGGTGGACACTGAAGCTTTCTTT.

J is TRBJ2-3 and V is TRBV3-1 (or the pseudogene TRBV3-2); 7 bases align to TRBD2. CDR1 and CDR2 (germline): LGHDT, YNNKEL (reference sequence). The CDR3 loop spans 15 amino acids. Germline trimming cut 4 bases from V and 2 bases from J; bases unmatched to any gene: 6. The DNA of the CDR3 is TGTGCCAGCAGCCTAAGCGGGGCCCTCACAGATACGCAGTATTTT. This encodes CASSLSGALTDTQYF.

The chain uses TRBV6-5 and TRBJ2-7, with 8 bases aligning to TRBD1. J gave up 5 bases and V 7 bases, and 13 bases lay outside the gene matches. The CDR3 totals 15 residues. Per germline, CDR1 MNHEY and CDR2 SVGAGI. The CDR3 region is CASIEGSRGQDEQYF. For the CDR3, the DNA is TGTGCCAGCATAGAGGGTTCCAGGGGGCAAGACGAGCAGTACTTC.

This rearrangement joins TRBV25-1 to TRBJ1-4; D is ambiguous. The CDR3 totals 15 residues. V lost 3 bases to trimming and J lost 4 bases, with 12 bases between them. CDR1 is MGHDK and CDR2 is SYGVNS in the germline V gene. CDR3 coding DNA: TGTGCCAGCAGTGACCGAAGACAACTTAATGAAAAACTGTTTTTT. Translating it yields CASSDRRQLNEKLFF.